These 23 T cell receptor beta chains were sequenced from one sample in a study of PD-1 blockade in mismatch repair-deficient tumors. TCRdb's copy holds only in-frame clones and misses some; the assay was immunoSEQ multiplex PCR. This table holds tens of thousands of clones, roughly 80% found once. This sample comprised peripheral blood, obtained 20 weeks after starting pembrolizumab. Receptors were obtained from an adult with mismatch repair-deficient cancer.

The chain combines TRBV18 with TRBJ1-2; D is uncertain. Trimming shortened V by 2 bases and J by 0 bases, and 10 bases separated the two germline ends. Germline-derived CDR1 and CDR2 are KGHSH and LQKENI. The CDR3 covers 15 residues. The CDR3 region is CASSPAGGSNYGYTF. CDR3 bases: TGTGCCAGCTCACCAGCGGGAGGTTCTAACTATGGCTACACCTTC. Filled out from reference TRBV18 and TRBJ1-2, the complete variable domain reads NAGVMQNPRHLVRRRGQEARLRCSPMKGHSHVYWYRQLPEEGLKFMVYLQKENIIDESGMPKERFSAEFPKEGPSILRIQQVVRGDSAAYFCASSPAGGSNYGYTFGSGTRLTVV.

CDR3 region: CASSFGSTGELFF. The CDR3 coding sequence is TGTGCCAGCAGCTTTGGGAGTACCGGGGAGCTGTTTTTT. The rearrangement joins TRBV13 to TRBJ2-2; weak D call: TRBD2 (5 bases). Germline assignment: CDR1 PRHDT and CDR2 FYEKMQ (reference sequence). Trimming cost V 3 bases and J 5 bases, with 7 bases left between them. The CDR3 totals 13 residues.

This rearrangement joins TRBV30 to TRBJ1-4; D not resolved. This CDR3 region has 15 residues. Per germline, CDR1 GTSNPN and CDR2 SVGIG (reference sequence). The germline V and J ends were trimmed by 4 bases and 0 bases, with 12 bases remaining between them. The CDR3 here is CAWKGKNATNEKLFF. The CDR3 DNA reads TGTGCCTGGAAAGGAAAGAACGCAACTAATGAAAAACTGTTTTTT.

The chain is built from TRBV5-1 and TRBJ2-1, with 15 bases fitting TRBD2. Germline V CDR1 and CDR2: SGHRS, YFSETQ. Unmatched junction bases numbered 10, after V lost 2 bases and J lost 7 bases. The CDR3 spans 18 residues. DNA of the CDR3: TGCGCCAGCAGCTTCGGACTAGCGGGAGGGCTAGGATGGAATGAGCAGTTCTTC. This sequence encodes CASSFGLAGGLGWNEQFF.

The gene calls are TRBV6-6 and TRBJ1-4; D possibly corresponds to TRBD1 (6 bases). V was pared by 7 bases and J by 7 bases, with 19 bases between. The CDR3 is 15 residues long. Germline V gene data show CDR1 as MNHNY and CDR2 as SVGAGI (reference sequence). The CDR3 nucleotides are TGTGCCAGCACCCGCAGAGGGGGAGGGGGTGAAAAACTGTTTTTT. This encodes CASTRRGGGGEKLFF.

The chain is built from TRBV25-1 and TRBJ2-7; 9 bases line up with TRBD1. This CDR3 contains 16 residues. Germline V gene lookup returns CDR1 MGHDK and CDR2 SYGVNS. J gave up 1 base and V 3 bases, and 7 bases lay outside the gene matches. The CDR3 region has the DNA TGTGCCAGCAGTGATCCCGGGACAGGGTCTTCCTACGAGCAGTACTTC. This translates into CASSDPGTGSSYEQYF.

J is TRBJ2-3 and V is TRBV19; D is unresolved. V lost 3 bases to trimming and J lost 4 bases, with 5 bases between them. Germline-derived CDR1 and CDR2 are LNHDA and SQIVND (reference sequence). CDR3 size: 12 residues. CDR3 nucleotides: TGTGCCAGTAGTATCCCCCCAGATACGCAGTATTTT. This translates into CASSIPPDTQYF.

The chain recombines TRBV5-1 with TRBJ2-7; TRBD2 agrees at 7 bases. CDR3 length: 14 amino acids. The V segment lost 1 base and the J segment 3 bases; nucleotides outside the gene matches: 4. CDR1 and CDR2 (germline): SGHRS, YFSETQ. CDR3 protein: CASSLTPGGYEQYF. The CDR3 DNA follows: TGCGCCAGCAGCTTGACTCCGGGAGGCTACGAGCAGTACTTC.

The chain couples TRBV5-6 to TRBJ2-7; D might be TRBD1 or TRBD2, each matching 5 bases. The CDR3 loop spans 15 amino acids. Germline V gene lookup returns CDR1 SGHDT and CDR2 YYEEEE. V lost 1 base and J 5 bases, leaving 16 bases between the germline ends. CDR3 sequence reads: CASSLFGTPEDEQYF. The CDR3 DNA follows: TGTGCCAGCAGCTTGTTCGGGACCCCCGAGGACGAGCAGTACTTC. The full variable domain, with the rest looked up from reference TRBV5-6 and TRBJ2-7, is DAGVTQSPTHLIKTRGQQVTLRCSPKSGHDTVSWYQQALGQGPQFIFQYYEEEERQRGNFPDRFSGHQFPNYSSELNVNALLLGDSALYLCASSLFGTPEDEQYFGPGTRLTVT.

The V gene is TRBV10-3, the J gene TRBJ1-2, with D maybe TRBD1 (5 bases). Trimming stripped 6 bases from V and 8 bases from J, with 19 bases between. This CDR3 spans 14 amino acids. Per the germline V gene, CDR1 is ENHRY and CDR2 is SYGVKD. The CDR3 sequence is CAISLTAGYEGYTF. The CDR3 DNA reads TGTGCCATCAGCCTCACGGCAGGGTATGAGGGCTACACCTTC.

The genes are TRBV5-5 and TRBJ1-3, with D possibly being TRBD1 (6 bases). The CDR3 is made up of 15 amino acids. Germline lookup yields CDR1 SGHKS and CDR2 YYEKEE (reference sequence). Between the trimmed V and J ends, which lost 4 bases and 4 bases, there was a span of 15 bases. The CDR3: CASSQDEGGGNTIYF. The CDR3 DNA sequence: TGTGCCAGCAGCCAAGATGAGGGGGGAGGAAACACCATATATTTT.

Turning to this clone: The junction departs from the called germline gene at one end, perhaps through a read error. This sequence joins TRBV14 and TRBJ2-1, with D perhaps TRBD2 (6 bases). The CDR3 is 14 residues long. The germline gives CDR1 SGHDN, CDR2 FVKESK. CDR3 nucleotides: TGTGCCAGCAGCCAACGGGGGTACTACACTGAGCAGTTCTTC. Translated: CASSQRGYYTEQFF.

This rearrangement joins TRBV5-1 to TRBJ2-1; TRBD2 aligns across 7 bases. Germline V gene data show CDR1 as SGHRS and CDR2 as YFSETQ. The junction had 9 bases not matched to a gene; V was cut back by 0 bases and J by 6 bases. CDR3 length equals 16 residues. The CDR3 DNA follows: TGCGCCAGCAGCTTGGTCGGTGGGAGGGCCTCCAATGAGCAGTTCTTC. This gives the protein CASSLVGGRASNEQFF.

DNA for the CDR3: TGTGCCAGCAGGGCCGGTAGCAGGGGGTCCTACGAGCAGTACTTC. Its protein product is CASRAGSRGSYEQYF. The chain recombines TRBV6-5 with TRBJ2-7, with TRBD1 matching over 7 bases. Trimming took 6 bases from V and 1 from J; bases not matched to a gene: 9. This CDR3 has 15 amino acids. Looked up from germline, CDR1 is MNHEY and CDR2 is SVGAGI.

The CDR3 nucleotides read TGTGCCAGCAGCCCCACTAGCGGGAGAGGAGATGAGCAGTTCTTC. It codes for CASSPTSGRGDEQFF. The rearrangement links TRBV7-6 to TRBJ2-1, with 11 nucleotides matching TRBD2. Germline-derived CDR1 and CDR2 are SGHVS and FNYEAQ. J was trimmed by 8 bases and V by 5 bases; bases with no gene match: 8. The CDR3 spans 15 residues. Together with reference TRBV7-6 and TRBJ2-1, the CDR3 gives the full variable domain: GAGVSQSPRYKVTKRGQDVALRCDPISGHVSLYWYRQALGQGPEFLTYFNYEAQQDKSGLPNDRFSAERPEGSISTLTIQRTEQRDSAMYRCASSPTSGRGDEQFFGPGTRLTVL.

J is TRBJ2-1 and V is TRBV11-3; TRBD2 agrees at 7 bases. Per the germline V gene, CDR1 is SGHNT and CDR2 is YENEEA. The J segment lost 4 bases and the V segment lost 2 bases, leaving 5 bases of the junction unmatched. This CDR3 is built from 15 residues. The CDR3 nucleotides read TGTGCCAGCAGCTTACCGGCGGGAGCATACAATGAGCAGTTCTTC. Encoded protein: CASSLPAGAYNEQFF.

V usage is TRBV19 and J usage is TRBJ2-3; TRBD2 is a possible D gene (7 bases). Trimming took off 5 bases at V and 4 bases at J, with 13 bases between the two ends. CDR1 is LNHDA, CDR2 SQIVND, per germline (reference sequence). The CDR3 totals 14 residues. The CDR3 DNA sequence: TGTGCCAGTAGTTACGGGGGGCAGTCAGATACGCAGTATTTT. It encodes CASSYGGQSDTQYF.

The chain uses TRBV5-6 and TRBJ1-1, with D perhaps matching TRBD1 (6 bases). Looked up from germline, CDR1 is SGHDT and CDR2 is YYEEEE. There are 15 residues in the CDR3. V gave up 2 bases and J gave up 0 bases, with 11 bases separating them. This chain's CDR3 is CASSLKDRMNTEAFF. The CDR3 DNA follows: TGTGCCAGCAGCTTAAAGGACAGAATGAACACTGAAGCTTTCTTT.

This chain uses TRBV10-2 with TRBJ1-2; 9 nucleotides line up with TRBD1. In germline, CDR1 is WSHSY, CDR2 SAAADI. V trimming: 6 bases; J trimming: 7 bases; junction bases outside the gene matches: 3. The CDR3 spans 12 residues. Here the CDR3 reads CASRKDRGGYTF. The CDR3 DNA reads TGCGCCAGCAGGAAGGACAGGGGTGGCTACACCTTC.

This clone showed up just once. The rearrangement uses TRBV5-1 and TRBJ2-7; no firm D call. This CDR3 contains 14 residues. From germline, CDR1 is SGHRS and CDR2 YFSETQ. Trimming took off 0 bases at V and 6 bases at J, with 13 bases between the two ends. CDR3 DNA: TGCGCCAGCAGCTTGGTGTCAGCACCTGGCGAGCAGTACTTC. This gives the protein CASSLVSAPGEQYF. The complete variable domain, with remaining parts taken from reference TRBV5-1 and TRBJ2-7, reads KAGVTQTPRYLIKTRGQQVTLSCSPISGHRSVSWYQQTPGQGLQFLFEYFSETQRNKGNFPGRFSGRQFSNSRSEMNVSTLELGDSALYLCASSLVSAPGEQYFGPGTRLTVT.

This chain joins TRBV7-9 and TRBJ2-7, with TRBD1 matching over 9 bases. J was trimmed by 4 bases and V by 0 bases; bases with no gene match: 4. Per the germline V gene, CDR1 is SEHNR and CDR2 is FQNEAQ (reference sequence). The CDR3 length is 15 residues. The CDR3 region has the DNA TGTGCCAGCAGCTTAGCCGGGACAGGGTCGTACGAGCAGTACTTC. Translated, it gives CASSLAGTGSYEQYF.

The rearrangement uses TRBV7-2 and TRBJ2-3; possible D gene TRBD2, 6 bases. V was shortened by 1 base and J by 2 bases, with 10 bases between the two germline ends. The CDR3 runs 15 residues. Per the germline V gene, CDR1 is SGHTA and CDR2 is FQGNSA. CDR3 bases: TGTGCCAGCAGCTTAGGGCTAGCGAACACAGATACGCAGTATTTT. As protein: CASSLGLANTDTQYF.

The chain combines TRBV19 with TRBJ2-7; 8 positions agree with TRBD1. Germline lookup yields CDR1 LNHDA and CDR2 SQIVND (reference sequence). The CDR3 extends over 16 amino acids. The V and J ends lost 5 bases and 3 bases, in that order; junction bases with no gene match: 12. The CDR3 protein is CASSPLDRGDYYEQYF. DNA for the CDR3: TGTGCCAGTAGTCCCCTAGACAGGGGAGATTACTACGAGCAGTACTTC.